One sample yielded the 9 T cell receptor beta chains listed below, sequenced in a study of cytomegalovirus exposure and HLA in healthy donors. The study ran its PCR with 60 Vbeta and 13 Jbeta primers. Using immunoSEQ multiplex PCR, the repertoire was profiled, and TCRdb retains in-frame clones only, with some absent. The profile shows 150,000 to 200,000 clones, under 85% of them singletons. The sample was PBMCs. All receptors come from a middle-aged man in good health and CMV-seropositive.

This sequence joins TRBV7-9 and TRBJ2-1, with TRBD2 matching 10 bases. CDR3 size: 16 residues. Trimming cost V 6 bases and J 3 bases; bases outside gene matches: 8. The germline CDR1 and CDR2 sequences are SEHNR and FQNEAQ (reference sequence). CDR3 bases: TGTGCCAGCAGGCTGGGGTGGACTAGCGGCTACAATGAGCAGTTCTTC. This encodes CASRLGWTSGYNEQFF.

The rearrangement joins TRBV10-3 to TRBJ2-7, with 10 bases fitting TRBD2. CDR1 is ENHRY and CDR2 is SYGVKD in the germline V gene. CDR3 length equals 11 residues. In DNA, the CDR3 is TGTGCAACTAGCGGGGACTACGAGCAGTACTTC. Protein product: CATSGDYEQYF.

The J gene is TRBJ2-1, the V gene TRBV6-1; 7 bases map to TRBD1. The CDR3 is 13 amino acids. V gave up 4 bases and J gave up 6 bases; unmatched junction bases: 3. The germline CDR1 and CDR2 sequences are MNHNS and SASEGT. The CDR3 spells CASSADRANEQFF. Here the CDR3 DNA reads TGTGCCAGCAGTGCCGACAGGGCCAATGAGCAGTTCTTC.

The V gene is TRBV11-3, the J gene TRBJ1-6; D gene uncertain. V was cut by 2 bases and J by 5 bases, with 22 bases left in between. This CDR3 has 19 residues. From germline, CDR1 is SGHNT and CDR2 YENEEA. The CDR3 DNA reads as TGTGCCAGCAGCTTAATATCCCCCTATGTGGAGTCCAATAATTCACCCCTCCACTTT. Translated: CASSLISPYVESNNSPLHF.

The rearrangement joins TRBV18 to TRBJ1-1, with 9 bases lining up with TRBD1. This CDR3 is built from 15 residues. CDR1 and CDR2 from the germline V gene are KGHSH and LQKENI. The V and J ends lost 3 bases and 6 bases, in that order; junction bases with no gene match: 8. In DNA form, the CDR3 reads TGTGCCAGCTCACCCCTGACAGGGGGAGAGCCTGAAGCTTTCTTT. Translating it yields CASSPLTGGEPEAFF.

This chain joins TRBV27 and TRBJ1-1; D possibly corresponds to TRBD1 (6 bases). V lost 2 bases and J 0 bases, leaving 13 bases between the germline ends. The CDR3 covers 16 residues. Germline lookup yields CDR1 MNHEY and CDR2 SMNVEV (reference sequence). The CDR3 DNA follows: TGTGCCAGCAGTTTAGGGGGGGCAATACTGAACACTGAAGCTTTCTTT. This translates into CASSLGGAILNTEAFF.

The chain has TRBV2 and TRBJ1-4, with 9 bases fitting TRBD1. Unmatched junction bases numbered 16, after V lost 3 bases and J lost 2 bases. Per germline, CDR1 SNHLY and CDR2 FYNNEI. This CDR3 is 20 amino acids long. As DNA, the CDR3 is TGTGCCAGCAGTGACCCAACCGGGACAGGGAGGGTTGGCACTAATGAAAAACTGTTTTTT. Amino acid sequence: CASSDPTGTGRVGTNEKLFF. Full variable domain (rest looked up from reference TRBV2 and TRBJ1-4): EPEVTQTPSHQVTQMGQEVILRCVPISNHLYFYWYRQILGQKVEFLVSFYNNEISEKSEIFDDQFSVERPDGSNFTLKIRSTKLEDSAMYFCASSDPTGTGRVGTNEKLFFGSGTQLSVL.

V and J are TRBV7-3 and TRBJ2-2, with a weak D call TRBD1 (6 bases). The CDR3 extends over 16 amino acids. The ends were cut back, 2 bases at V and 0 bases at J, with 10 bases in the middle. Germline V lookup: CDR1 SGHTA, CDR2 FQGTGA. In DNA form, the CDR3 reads TGTGCCAGCAGCTTAGATACAGGGCCGAACACCGGGGAGCTGTTTTTT. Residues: CASSLDTGPNTGELFF.

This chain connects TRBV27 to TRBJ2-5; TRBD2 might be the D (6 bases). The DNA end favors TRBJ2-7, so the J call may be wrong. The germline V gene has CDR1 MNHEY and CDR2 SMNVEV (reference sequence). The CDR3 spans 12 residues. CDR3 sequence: CASSPGGYEQYF. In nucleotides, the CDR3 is TGTGCCAGCAGTCCCGGAGGGTACGAGCAGTACTTC.